The source of this T cell receptor (beta chain) is a study of graft-versus-host responses after intestinal transplantation. TCRdb keeps only in-frame clones here, not all; method: immunoSEQ multiplex PCR. The table has 93,000 or so clones, roughly 93% seen once. On this clone itself: Its target is unknown.

V lost 2 bases and J 4 bases, leaving 11 bases between the germline ends. This CDR3 spans 13 amino acids. From germline, CDR1 is GTSNPN and CDR2 SVGIG (reference sequence). Study results and caveats: In patients with graft-donor T cell macrochimerism, allograft graft-versus-host to host-versus-graft clonal ratios were high.

This specimen was unstimulated CD8+ T cells sorted from spleen or lymph node cells, taken before intestinal transplant. The chain carries TRBV30 and TRBJ1-1; maybe TRBD1 (6 bases). The source of this sequence is a human donor who received an intestinal transplant. The CDR3 nucleotides read TGTGCCTGGAGTACTTCCAGGGGCACTGAAGCTTTCTTT. Translation: CAWSTSRGTEAFF.